A few counts support the clone carrying this T cell receptor beta chain. The entry originates in a study of T cells of healthy individuals. TCRdb processed the 5' RACE reads anew with MiXCR; each CDR3 protein has one entry. The sample shows around 63,000 distinct CDR3 sequences, 15% to 20% of them seen only once. The origin of this receptor is a human donor in good health.

As DNA, the CDR3 is TGTGCCAGCAGCCCTGGGTCAGTTAATGAAAAACTGTTTTTT. It translates to CASSPGSVNEKLFF. This chain connects TRBV4-2 to TRBJ1-4; D ambiguous. The CDR3 consists of 14 residues. The V gene lost 4 bases and the J gene lost 4 bases, with 10 bases spanning the gap. Germline V CDR1 and CDR2: LGHNA, YNFKEQ.